Shown below are 29 T cell receptor beta chains from a single sample sequenced in a study of read filtering for tumor transcriptome and immune sequencing. This library used approximately 0.4 ug RNA and molecular barcoded adaptors spanning alpha/delta and beta/gamma chains. Via MiXCR, TCRdb re-called the reads, giving one row per CDR3 protein. The sample contains fewer than 35,000 distinct CDR3 sequences, about a fifth of which appear only once. The sample consisted of a population of CD138-negative cells sorted from bone marrow. All receptors come from a donor aged 40 or older with multiple myeloma.

At least ten counts were recorded for this clonotype. This chain connects TRBV18 to TRBJ2-5; D may be TRBD1 (5 bases). The CDR3 extends over 14 amino acids. Looked up from germline, CDR1 is KGHSH and CDR2 is LQKENI. Trimming left V 4 bases short and J 5 bases short, with 14 bases between. The CDR3 DNA follows: TGTGCCAGCTCACATATCTCAGGGATGGAGACCCAGTACTTC. Translated, it gives CASSHISGMETQYF.

On this clonotype itself: One base away lies a much larger clone, so this may be a sequencing read error. This chain connects TRBV2 to TRBJ1-6, with TRBD1 matching over 7 bases. The CDR3 runs 14 residues. V shed 5 bases and J 9 bases; nucleotides not matched to a gene: 7. Germline CDR1 is SNHLY and CDR2 is FYNNEI. CDR3 amino acids: CASSTAAGGSPLHF. Written as DNA, the CDR3 is TGTGCCAGCAGTACCGCGGCAGGGGGTTCACCCCTCCACTTT.

This clonotype has ten or more counts. The rearrangement links TRBV7-2 to TRBJ2-7; 7 bases are shared with TRBD1. Germline CDR1 is SGHTA and CDR2 is FQGNSA. This CDR3 has 13 amino acids. Trimming removed 1 base from V and 5 bases from J; junction bases left unmatched: 2. The CDR3 DNA reads as TGTGCCAGCAGCTTAGGACAGGGAGACGAGCAGTACTTC. Its protein is CASSLGQGDEQYF.

The J gene is TRBJ2-1, the V gene TRBV19, with 10 bases fitting TRBD2. The CDR3 extends over 19 amino acids. Trimming at V came to 5 bases and at J to 1 base, leaving 14 bases not matched to a gene. CDR1 is LNHDA and CDR2 is SQIVND in the germline V gene (reference sequence). The CDR3 reads CASSPHPPSGRGSYNEQFF. The CDR3 DNA reads TGTGCCAGTAGTCCCCACCCCCCTAGCGGGAGAGGATCCTACAATGAGCAGTTCTTC.

The rearrangement joins TRBV7-9 to TRBJ2-2; 9 bases line up with TRBD1. J was trimmed by 2 bases and V by 5 bases; bases with no gene match: 15. Germline CDR1 SEHNR, CDR2 FQNEAQ (reference sequence). This CDR3 region has 19 residues. CDR3 residues: CASSTIPGQGSKNTGELFF. DNA of the CDR3: TGTGCCAGCAGCACGATTCCGGGACAGGGTTCAAAAAACACCGGGGAGCTGTTTTTT.

This clonotype showed up many times. The chain carries TRBV28 and TRBJ2-5; TRBD2 matches 10 bases. From germline, CDR1 is MDHEN and CDR2 SYDVKM. The CDR3 spans 17 residues. Trimming removed 7 bases from V and 1 base from J; junction bases left unmatched: 12. Here the CDR3 DNA reads TGTGCCAGCACCCGAGGAGGACTAGCGGTTTCCCAAGAGACCCAGTACTTC. Its protein is CASTRGGLAVSQETQYF. Combining the CDR3 with reference TRBV28 and TRBJ2-5 gives the whole variable domain DVKVTQSSRYLVKRTGEKVFLECVQDMDHENMFWYRQDPGLGLRLIYFSYDVKMKEKGDIPEGYSVSREKKERFSLILESASTNQTSMYLCASTRGGLAVSQETQYFGPGTRLLVL.

In its sample, this clonotype was seen many times. V usage is TRBV18 and J usage is TRBJ2-3; D gene ambiguous. This CDR3 is built from 17 residues. Germline-derived CDR1 and CDR2 are KGHSH and LQKENI. V was shortened by 3 bases and J by 2 bases, with 18 bases between the two germline ends. The DNA of the CDR3 is TGTGCCAGCTCACCTTTGGATAGAGCACTTATCACAGATACGCAGTATTTT. Its protein product is CASSPLDRALITDTQYF.

This clonotype has ten or more counts. The chain uses TRBV12-3 or TRBV12-4 and TRBJ1-5, with unresolved D. The CDR3 consists of 14 residues. The ends were cut back, 5 bases at V and 6 bases at J, with 14 bases in the middle. CDR3 DNA: TGTGCCAGCAGTCCAGAACATAGCGGTCAGCCCCAGCATTTT. It is translated as CASSPEHSGQPQHF.

Details on this clonotype: One end of the junction does not line up with germline, which may come from a read error. CDR3 sequence reads: CASSIGTQSDELSF. CDR3 in DNA: TGTGCCAGTAGTATCGGGACTCAATCGGATGAGCTGTCCTTC. The gene calls are TRBV19 and TRBJ2-1; D perhaps matches TRBD2 (6 bases). CDR1 and CDR2 from the germline V gene are LNHDA and SQIVND (reference sequence). CDR3 length equals 14 residues. The whole variable domain, remainder taken from reference TRBV19 and TRBJ2-1, is DGGITQSPKYLFRKEGQNVTLSCEQNLNHDAMYWYRQDPGQGLRLIYYSQIVNDFQKGDIAEGYSVSREKKESFPLTVTSAQKNPTAFYLCASSIGTQSDELSFGPGTRLTVL.

The chain joins TRBV12-3 or TRBV12-4 to TRBJ1-1; D gene unclear. CDR3 length: 12 amino acids. Trimming took off 6 bases at V and 6 bases at J, with 11 bases between the two ends. The CDR3 nucleotides are TGTGCCAGCAGGATTGCGTGGGCTGAAGCTTTCTTT. It specifies CASRIAWAEAFF.

This clonotype was detected ten times or more. The chain recombines TRBV19 with TRBJ2-3; TRBD1 matches at 7 bases. CDR1 is LNHDA and CDR2 is SQIVND in the germline V gene (reference sequence). V lost 6 bases, J lost 5 bases, and 11 bases stayed unmatched. The CDR3 loop spans 15 amino acids. The CDR3 is CASSQPDRELDTQYF. As DNA, the CDR3 is TGTGCCAGTAGCCAACCCGACAGGGAACTAGATACGCAGTATTTT. Looking up the rest from reference TRBV19 and TRBJ2-3 gives the full variable domain: DGGITQSPKYLFRKEGQNVTLSCEQNLNHDAMYWYRQDPGQGLRLIYYSQIVNDFQKGDIAEGYSVSREKKESFPLTVTSAQKNPTAFYLCASSQPDRELDTQYFGPGTRLTVL.

As to this clonotype: Germline is not matched at one junction end, which may reflect a read error. J is TRBJ2-3 and V is TRBV2; the D gene is possibly TRBD1 (5 bases). Germline CDR1 and CDR2: SNHLY and FYNNEI. This CDR3 region has 14 residues. CDR3 sequence reads: CACRQSYSTDTQYF. The CDR3 coding sequence is TGTGCCTGCAGACAGTCCTATAGCACAGATACGCAGTATTTT. The full variable domain, completed using reference TRBV2 and TRBJ2-3, is EPEVTQTPSHQVTQMGQEVILRCVPISNHLYFYWYRQILGQKVEFLVSFYNNEISEKSEIFDDQFSVERPDGSNFTLKIRSTKLEDSAMYFCACRQSYSTDTQYFGPGTRLTVL.

This clonotype has a count of ten or more. The rearrangement uses TRBV9 and TRBJ1-3; D possibly corresponds to TRBD1 (5 bases). Germline assignment: CDR1 SGDLS and CDR2 YYNGEE. The CDR3 spans 14 residues. Trimming removed 0 bases at V and 4 bases at J, with 8 bases between. The CDR3 DNA reads TGTGCCAGCAGCGTAGGGGGGTTAGGAAACACCATATATTTT. Amino acids: CASSVGGLGNTIYF.

This clonotype was found many times. The rearrangement joins TRBV3-1 to TRBJ1-2; 9 bases map to TRBD1. There are 14 residues in the CDR3. Trimming took 2 bases from V and 8 from J; bases not matched to a gene: 6. Germline CDR1 is LGHDT and CDR2 is YNNKEL (reference sequence). CDR3 in amino acids: CASSQWTGENGYTF. The CDR3 DNA is TGTGCCAGCAGCCAATGGACAGGGGAAAACGGCTACACCTTC.

This clonotype was found many times. The CDR3 nucleotides read TGTGCCAGCGGAAAAGGGCGGTTTTCAGATACGCAGTATTTT. The encoded protein is CASGKGRFSDTQYF. The chain links TRBV6-5 to TRBJ2-3; no clear D. Germline lookup yields CDR1 MNHEY and CDR2 SVGAGI. Trimming took 8 bases from V and 4 from J, leaving 16 bases between them. The CDR3 contains 14 residues.

At least ten counts were recorded for this clonotype. J is TRBJ1-1 and V is TRBV12-3 or TRBV12-4; 7 bases are shared with TRBD1. CDR3 length: 12 amino acids. After removal of 7 bases from V and 4 bases from J, the junction contained 3 bases not matched to a gene. Here the CDR3 DNA reads TGTGCCAGCACCCCAGGGGGCACTGAAGCTTTCTTT. Its translation is CASTPGGTEAFF.

The rearrangement links TRBV7-8 to TRBJ1-5; D remains ambiguous. The germline CDR1 and CDR2 sequences are SGHVS and FQNEAQ. Trimming left V 0 bases short and J 4 bases short, with 25 bases between. The CDR3 runs 20 residues. The CDR3, as DNA: TGTGCCAGCAGCTTAGCGGAAGGACCAAGCGATGGGAGGACTAATCAGCCCCAGCATTTT. This sequence encodes CASSLAEGPSDGRTNQPQHF.

This clonotype was seen only a few times. The chain links TRBV27 to TRBJ2-2; tentative D call: TRBD1 (6 bases). The CDR3 covers 12 residues. The germline CDR1 and CDR2 sequences are MNHEY and SMNVEV (reference sequence). Trimming removed 6 bases from V and 8 bases from J, with 10 bases in between. DNA for the CDR3: TGTGCCAGCAGAAACACAGGGGGGGAGCTGTTTTTT. Translated: CASRNTGGELFF.

The table lists this clonotype with many counts. The chain joins TRBV5-1 to TRBJ2-5; possibly TRBD1 for D (6 bases). This CDR3 region has 14 residues. Per germline, CDR1 SGHRS and CDR2 YFSETQ. The ends were cut back, 4 bases at V and 2 bases at J, with 12 bases in the middle. The CDR3 is CASSGDNLQETQYF. The DNA for the CDR3 is TGCGCCAGCAGCGGGGACAATCTTCAAGAGACCCAGTACTTC. Together with reference TRBV5-1 and TRBJ2-5, the CDR3 gives the full variable domain: KAGVTQTPRYLIKTRGQQVTLSCSPISGHRSVSWYQQTPGQGLQFLFEYFSETQRNKGNFPGRFSGRQFSNSRSEMNVSTLELGDSALYLCASSGDNLQETQYFGPGTRLLVL.

This clonotype was counted only a few times. This chain uses TRBV6-1 with TRBJ1-2; D not resolved. CDR3 length: 13 residues. V lost 6 bases and J lost 3, with 11 bases in between. Germline V gene sequence: CDR1 MNHNS, CDR2 SASEGT. In DNA form, the CDR3 reads TGTGCCAGCAGCTTGTCCCAGGACTATGGCTACACCTTC. It yields the protein CASSLSQDYGYTF.

This clonotype came up many times. In DNA, the CDR3 is TGCAGTGCTAGAGGCCAGAAGGGACAGGGTAGAAAGACCCAGTACTTC. It is translated as CSARGQKGQGRKTQYF. The chain links TRBV20-1 to TRBJ2-5; TRBD1 matches at 9 bases. This CDR3 is built from 16 residues. The V gene's germline CDR1 is DFQATT and CDR2 SNEGSKA (reference sequence). Losses at the gene ends were 1 base for V and 6 bases for J; bases not matched to a gene: 12.

Points on this clonotype: Being one base from a much bigger clone, this may be a read error. This sequence joins TRBV6-5 and TRBJ1-5; perhaps TRBD1 as D (6 bases). CDR1 is MNHEY, CDR2 SVGAGI, per germline. Trimming stripped 8 bases from V and 7 bases from J, with 18 bases between. The CDR3 contains 14 residues. The CDR3 protein is CASGPQGSPQPQHF. The CDR3 DNA reads as TGTGCCAGCGGCCCACAGGGCTCCCCCCAGCCCCAGCATTTT.

Ten or more counts support this clonotype. This chain joins TRBV7-2 and TRBJ2-1, with TRBD1 matching 7 bases. The CDR3 has 13 residues. Germline loops: CDR1 SGHTA, CDR2 FQGNSA. The ends lost 3 bases at V and 7 bases at J; junction bases unmatched: 3. The CDR3 DNA sequence: TGTGCCAGCAGCTTCGACAGGGCGAATGAGCAGTTCTTC. Translated, it gives CASSFDRANEQFF.

In the case of this clonotype: A much larger clone lies a single base off, so this may be a read error. The conserved phenylalanine or tryptophan is not found at the CDR3 terminus, so this likely reflects a read error. CDR3 in DNA: TGTGCCAGCAGCTTTACAGGTCCAGAAGAGACCCAGTACCTC. This gives the protein CASSFTGPEETQYL. The gene calls are TRBV7-2 and TRBJ2-5, with a possible D match to TRBD1 (5 bases). In germline, CDR1 is SGHTA, CDR2 FQGNSA. Trimming took 3 bases from V and 3 from J, leaving 11 bases between them. The CDR3 has 14 amino acids.

This clonotype was recorded at least ten times. The genes are TRBV29-1 and TRBJ2-7, with D possibly TRBD2 on 7 matching bases. The CDR3 covers 12 residues. V was shortened by 7 bases and J by 3 bases, with 13 bases between the two germline ends. The germline CDR1 and CDR2 sequences are SQVTM and ANQGSEA. DNA of the CDR3: TGCAGCGGGGGAGGGGGGCTCTACGAGCAGTACTTC. Translated, it gives CSGGGGLYEQYF.

This clonotype came up many times. This may stem from a read error, because a much larger clone lies one nucleotide away. The genes are TRBV6-6 and TRBJ2-6; D is uncertain. The CDR3 has 15 residues. Germline values: CDR1 MNHNY, CDR2 SVGAGI (reference sequence). Here the CDR3 reads CAGRYGPLRANVLTF. CDR3 in DNA: TGTGCCGGCAGATATGGCCCCCTGAGGGCCAACGTCCTGACTTTC.

Concerning this clonotype: A much larger clone sits a single nucleotide away, making a read error possible. This chain connects TRBV6-2 or TRBV6-3 to TRBJ1-1; D might be TRBD1 (6 bases). Germline CDR1 reads MNHEY; CDR2 reads SVGEGT. This CDR3 region has 15 residues. The CDR3 DNA sequence: TGTGCCAGCAGGGAGCCGGGACACTGGAACACTGAAGCTCTCTTT. Residues: CASREPGHWNTEALF.

The chain couples TRBV7-6 to TRBJ1-5; a possible D gene is TRBD1 (6 bases). CDR1 and CDR2 from the germline V gene are SGHVS and FNYEAQ. The CDR3 runs to 15 residues. V dropped 1 base and J dropped 7 bases, with 14 bases sitting between them. This chain's CDR3 is CASSLEGVRGQPQHF. The CDR3 DNA reads as TGTGCCAGCAGCTTAGAGGGGGTACGGGGACAGCCCCAGCATTTT.

The sample holds many counts of this clonotype. The chain uses TRBV20-1 and TRBJ2-1; possibly TRBD1 for D (7 bases). V was trimmed by 5 bases and J by 10 bases, leaving 15 bases between them. There are 12 residues in the CDR3. Germline V gene sequence: CDR1 DFQATT, CDR2 SNEGSKA (reference sequence). CDR3 protein: CSARRQGGEQFF. CDR3 nucleotides: TGCAGTGCTCGACGACAGGGAGGCGAGCAGTTCTTC.